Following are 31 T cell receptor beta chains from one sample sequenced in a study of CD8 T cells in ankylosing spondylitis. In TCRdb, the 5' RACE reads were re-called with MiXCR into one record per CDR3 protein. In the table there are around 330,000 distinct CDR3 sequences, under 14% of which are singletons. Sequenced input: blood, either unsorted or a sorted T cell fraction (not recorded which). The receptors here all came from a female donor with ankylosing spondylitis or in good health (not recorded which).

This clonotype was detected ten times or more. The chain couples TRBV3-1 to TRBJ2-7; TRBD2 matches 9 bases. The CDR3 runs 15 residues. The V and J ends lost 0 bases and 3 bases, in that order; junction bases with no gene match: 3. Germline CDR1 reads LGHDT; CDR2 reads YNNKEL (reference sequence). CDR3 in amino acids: CASSQDGREGYEQYF. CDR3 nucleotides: TGTGCCAGCAGCCAAGACGGGCGGGAGGGCTACGAGCAGTACTTC.

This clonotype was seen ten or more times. The CDR3 sequence: CASSYDSPGIGLVYEQYF. The CDR3 DNA sequence: TGTGCCAGCAGTTACGATTCCCCAGGGATTGGCCTCGTCTACGAGCAGTACTTC. The chain joins TRBV6-5 to TRBJ2-7; possible D gene TRBD1, 5 bases. The CDR3 is 18 amino acids. Germline CDR1 is MNHEY and CDR2 is SVGAGI. V was cut by 2 bases and J by 3 bases, with 23 bases left in between.

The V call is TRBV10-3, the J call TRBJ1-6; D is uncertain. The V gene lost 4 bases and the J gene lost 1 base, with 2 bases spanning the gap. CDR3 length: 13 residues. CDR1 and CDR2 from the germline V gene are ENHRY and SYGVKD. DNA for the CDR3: TGTGCCATCAGTGGATCCTATAATTCACCCCTCCACTTT. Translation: CAISGSYNSPLHF.

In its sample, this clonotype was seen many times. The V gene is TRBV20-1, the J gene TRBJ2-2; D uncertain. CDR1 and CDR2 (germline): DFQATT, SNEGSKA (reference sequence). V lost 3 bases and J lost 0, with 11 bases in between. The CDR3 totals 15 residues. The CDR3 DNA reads TGCAGTGCTAGTCTCGCCGGCTCGAACACCGGGGAGCTGTTTTTT. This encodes CSASLAGSNTGELFF.

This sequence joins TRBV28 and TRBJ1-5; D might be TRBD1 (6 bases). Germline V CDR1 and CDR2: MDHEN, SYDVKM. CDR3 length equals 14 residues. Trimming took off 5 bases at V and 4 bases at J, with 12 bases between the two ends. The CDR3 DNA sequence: TGTGCCAGCAGTCTGGATCAGGGGAATCAGCCCCAGCATTTT. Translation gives CASSLDQGNQPQHF. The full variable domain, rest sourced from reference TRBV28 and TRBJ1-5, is DVKVTQSSRYLVKRTGEKVFLECVQDMDHENMFWYRQDPGLGLRLIYFSYDVKMKEKGDIPEGYSVSREKKERFSLILESASTNQTSMYLCASSLDQGNQPQHFGDGTRLSIL.

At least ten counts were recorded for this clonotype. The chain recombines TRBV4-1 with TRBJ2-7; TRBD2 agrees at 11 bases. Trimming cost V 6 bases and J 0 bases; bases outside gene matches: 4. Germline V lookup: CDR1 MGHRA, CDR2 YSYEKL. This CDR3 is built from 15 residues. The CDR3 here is CASRTTSGASYEQYF. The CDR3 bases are TGCGCCAGCAGAACGACTAGCGGGGCCTCCTACGAGCAGTACTTC.

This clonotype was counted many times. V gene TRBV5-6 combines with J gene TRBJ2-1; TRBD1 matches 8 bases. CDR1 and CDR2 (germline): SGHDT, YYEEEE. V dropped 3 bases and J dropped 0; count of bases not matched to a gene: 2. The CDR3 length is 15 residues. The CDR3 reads CASSWTGSSYNEQFF. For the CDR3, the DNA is TGTGCCAGCAGCTGGACAGGGAGCTCCTACAATGAGCAGTTCTTC.

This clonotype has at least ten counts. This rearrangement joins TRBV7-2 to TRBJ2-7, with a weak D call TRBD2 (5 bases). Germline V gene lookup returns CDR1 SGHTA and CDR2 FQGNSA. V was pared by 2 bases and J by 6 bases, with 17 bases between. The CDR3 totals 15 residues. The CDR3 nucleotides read TGTGCCAGCAGCTTATTCCGGGGTTTTTTTGGCGAGCAGTACTTC. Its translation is CASSLFRGFFGEQYF.

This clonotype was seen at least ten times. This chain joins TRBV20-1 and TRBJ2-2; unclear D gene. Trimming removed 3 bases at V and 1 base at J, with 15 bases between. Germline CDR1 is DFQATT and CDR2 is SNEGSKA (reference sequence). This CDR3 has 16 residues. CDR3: CSASTSLGGNTGELFF. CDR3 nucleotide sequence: TGCAGTGCTAGCACCTCCTTAGGCGGGAACACCGGGGAGCTGTTTTTT.

In DNA, the CDR3 is TGTGCCAGCACCCGCGGTGCGGGAGAAGGGACGCAGTATTTT. Translated, it gives CASTRGAGEGTQYF. This sequence joins TRBV7-2 and TRBJ2-3, with 7 bases matching TRBD2. The CDR3 contains 14 residues. Trimming at V came to 7 bases and at J to 9 bases, leaving 13 bases not matched to a gene. Germline V gives CDR1 SGHTA, CDR2 FQGNSA.

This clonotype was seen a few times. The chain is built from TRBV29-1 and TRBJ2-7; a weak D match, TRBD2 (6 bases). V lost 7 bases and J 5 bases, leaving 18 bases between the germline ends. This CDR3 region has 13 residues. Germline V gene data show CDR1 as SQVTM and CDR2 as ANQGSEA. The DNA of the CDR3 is TGCAGCGCAGCTGGCGGGGTTGGTAACGAGCAGTACTTC. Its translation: CSAAGGVGNEQYF.

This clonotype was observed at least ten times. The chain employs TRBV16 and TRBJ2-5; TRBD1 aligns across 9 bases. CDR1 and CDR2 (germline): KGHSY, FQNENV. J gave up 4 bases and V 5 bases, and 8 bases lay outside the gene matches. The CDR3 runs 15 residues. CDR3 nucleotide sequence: TGTGCCAGCAGCACGATTGGACAGGGGATAGAGACCCAGTACTTC. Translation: CASSTIGQGIETQYF.

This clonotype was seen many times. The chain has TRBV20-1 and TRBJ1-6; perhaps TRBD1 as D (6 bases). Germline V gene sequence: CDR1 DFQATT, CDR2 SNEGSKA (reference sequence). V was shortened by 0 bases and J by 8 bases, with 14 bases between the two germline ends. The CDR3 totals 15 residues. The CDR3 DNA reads TGCAGTGCTAGAGAGAGGCGGGGGCTAGATTCACCCCTCCACTTT. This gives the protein CSARERRGLDSPLHF.

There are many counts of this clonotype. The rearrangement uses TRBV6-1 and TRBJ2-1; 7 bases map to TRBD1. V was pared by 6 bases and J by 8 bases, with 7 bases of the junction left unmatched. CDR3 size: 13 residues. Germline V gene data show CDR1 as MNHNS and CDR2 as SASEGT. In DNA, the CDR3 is TGTGCCAGCAGAAAGACAGGGTTGTATGAGCAGTTCTTC. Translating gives CASRKTGLYEQFF.

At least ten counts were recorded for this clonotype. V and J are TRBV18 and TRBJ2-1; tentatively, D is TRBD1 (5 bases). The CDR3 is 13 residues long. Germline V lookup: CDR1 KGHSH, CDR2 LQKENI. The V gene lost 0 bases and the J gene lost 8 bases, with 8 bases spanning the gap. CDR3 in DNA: TGTGCCAGCTCACCACCAGTCAGGGATGAGCAGTTCTTC. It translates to CASSPPVRDEQFF. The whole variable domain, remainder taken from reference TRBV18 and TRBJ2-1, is NAGVMQNPRHLVRRRGQEARLRCSPMKGHSHVYWYRQLPEEGLKFMVYLQKENIIDESGMPKERFSAEFPKEGPSILRIQQVVRGDSAAYFCASSPPVRDEQFFGPGTRLTVL.

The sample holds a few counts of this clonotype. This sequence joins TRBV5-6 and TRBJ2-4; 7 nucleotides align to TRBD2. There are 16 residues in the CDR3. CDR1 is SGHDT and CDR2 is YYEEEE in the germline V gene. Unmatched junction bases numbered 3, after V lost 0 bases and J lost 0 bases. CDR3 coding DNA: TGTGCCAGCAGCTTGGTGGGCGGGAGAGCCAAAAACATTCAGTACTTC. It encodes CASSLVGGRAKNIQYF. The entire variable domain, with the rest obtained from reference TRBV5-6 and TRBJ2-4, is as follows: DAGVTQSPTHLIKTRGQQVTLRCSPKSGHDTVSWYQQALGQGPQFIFQYYEEEERQRGNFPDRFSGHQFPNYSSELNVNALLLGDSALYLCASSLVGGRAKNIQYFGAGTRLSVL.

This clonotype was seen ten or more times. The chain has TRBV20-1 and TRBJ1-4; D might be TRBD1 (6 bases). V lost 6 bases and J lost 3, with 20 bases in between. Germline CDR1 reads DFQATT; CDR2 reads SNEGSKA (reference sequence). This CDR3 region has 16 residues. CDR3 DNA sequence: TGCAGTGCCCCTAGAGGGGGGTTAGGAGCTAATGAAAAACTGTTTTTT. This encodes CSAPRGGLGANEKLFF.

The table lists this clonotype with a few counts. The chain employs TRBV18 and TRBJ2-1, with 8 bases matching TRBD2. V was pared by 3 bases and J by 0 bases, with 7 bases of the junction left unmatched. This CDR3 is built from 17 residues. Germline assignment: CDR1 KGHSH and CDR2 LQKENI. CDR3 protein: CASSPWTSRSSYNEQFF. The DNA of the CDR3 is TGTGCCAGCTCACCTTGGACTAGCAGAAGCTCCTACAATGAGCAGTTCTTC. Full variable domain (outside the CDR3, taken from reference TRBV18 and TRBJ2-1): NAGVMQNPRHLVRRRGQEARLRCSPMKGHSHVYWYRQLPEEGLKFMVYLQKENIIDESGMPKERFSAEFPKEGPSILRIQQVVRGDSAAYFCASSPWTSRSSYNEQFFGPGTRLTVL.

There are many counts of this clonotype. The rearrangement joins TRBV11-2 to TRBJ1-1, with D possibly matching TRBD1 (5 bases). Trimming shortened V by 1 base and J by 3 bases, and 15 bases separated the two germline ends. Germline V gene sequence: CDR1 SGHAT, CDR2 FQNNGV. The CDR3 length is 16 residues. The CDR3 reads CASSLVGGGADTEAFF. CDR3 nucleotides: TGTGCCAGCAGCTTAGTGGGGGGGGGAGCGGACACTGAAGCTTTCTTT.

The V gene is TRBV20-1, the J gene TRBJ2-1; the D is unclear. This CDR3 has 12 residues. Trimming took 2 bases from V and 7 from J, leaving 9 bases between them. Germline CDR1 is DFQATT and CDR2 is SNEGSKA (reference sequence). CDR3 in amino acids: CSARILENEQFF. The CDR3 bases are TGCAGTGCTAGAATTTTAGAAAATGAGCAGTTCTTC.

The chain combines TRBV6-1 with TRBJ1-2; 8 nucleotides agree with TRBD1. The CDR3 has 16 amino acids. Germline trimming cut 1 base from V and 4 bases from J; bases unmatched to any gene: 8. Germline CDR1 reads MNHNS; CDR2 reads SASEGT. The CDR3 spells CASSEVSPGTGYGYTF. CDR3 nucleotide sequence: TGTGCCAGCAGTGAAGTGAGCCCCGGGACAGGCTATGGCTACACCTTC.

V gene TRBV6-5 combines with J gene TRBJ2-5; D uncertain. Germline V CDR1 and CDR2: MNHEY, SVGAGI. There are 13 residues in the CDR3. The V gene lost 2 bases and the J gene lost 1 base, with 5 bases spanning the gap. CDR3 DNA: TGTGCCAGCAGTTACCTAACCCAAGAGACCCAGTACTTC. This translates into CASSYLTQETQYF.

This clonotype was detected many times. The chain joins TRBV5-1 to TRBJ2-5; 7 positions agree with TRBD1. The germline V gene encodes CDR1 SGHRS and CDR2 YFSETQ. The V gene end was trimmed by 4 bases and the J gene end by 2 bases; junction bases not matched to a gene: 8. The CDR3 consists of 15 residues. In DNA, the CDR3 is TGCGCCAGCAGCCCGCCCACAGGGGCGCAAGAGACCCAGTACTTC. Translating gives CASSPPTGAQETQYF.

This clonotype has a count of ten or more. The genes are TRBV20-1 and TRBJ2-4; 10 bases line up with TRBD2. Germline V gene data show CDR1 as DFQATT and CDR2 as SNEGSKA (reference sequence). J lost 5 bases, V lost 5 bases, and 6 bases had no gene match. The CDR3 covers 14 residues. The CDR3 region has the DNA TGCAGTGCTGAGGGGACTAGCGCAGAAAACATTCAGTACTTC. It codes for CSAEGTSAENIQYF.

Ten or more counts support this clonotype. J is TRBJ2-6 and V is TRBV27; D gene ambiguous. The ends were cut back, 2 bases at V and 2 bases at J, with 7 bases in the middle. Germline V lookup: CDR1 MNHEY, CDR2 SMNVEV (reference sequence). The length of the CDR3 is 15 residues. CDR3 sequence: CASSLRQAGANVLTF. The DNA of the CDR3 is TGTGCCAGCAGTTTACGGCAGGCTGGGGCCAACGTCCTGACTTTC.

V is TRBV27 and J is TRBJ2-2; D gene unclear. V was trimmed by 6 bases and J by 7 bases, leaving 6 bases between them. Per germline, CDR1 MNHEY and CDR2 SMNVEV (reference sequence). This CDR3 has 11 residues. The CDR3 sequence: CASRAYGELFF. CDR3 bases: TGTGCCAGCAGGGCTTACGGGGAGCTGTTTTTT.

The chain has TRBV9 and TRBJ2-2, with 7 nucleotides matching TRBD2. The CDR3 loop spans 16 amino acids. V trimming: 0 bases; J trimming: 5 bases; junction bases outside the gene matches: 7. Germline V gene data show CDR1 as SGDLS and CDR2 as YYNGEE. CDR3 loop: CASSVAAGIVTGELFF. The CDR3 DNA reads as TGTGCCAGCAGCGTAGCAGCGGGAATCGTAACCGGGGAGCTGTTTTTT.

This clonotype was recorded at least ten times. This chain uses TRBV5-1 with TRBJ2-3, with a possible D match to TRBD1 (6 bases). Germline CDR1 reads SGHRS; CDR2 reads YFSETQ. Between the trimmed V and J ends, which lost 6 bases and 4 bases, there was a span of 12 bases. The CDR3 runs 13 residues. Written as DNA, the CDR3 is TGCGCCAGCACCCAACAGGGATCAGATACGCAGTATTTT. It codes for CASTQQGSDTQYF.

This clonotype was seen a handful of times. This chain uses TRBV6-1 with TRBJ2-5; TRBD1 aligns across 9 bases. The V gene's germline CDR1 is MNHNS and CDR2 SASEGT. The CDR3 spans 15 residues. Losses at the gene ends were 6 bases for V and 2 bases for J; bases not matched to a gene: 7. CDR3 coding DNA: TGTGCCAGCAGAAAAACAGGGGGCCCGCAAGAGACCCAGTACTTC. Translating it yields CASRKTGGPQETQYF.

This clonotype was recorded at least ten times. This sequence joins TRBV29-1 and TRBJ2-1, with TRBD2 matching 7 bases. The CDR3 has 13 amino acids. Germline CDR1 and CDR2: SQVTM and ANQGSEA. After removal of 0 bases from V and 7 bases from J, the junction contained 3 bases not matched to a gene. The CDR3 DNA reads TGCAGCGTTGAAGAAAGGACTAGAAATGAGCAGTTCTTC. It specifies CSVEERTRNEQFF.

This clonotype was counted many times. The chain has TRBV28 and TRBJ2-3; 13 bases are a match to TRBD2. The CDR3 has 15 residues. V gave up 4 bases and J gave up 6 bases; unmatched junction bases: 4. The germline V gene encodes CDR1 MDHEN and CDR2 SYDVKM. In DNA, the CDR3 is TGTGCCAGCAGTTCACTAGCGGGGGGGCGTGATACGCAGTATTTT. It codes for CASSSLAGGRDTQYF.